This TCR beta chain comes out of a study of OX40 agonist ivuxolimab in advanced cancers. Study background: Dose-escalation patients' cancers were hepatocellular carcinoma, melanoma, renal cell or head and neck cancer. Eligibility rules accepted prior anti-PD-1, anti-PD-L1 or anti-CTLA-4 therapy, and 40% had some. Partial responses occurred in three patients (one hepatocellular carcinoma, two cutaneous melanoma). General observations from the study: CD4+ T cells averaged fewer expanded clones than CD8+ T cells.

On this clone itself: Its target is unknown.

Method: immunoSEQ multiplex PCR; TCRdb's copy keeps in-frame clones and lacks some. This repertoire shows around 84,000 clones, 84% found once; its top ten account for approximately 7%. The V gene's germline CDR1 is MNHEY and CDR2 SVGAGI. CDR3 length: 15 amino acids. The V gene end was trimmed by 4 bases and the J gene end by 5 bases; junction bases not matched to a gene: 8. This specimen was CD4+ or CD8+ T cells sorted from blood, taken in a trial of the OX40 agonist ivuxolimab. The origin of this receptor is an adult with an advanced solid tumor such as melanoma, head and neck, liver or kidney cancer. The chain carries TRBV6-5 and TRBJ2-1, with 7 bases that match TRBD2. This chain's CDR3 is CASSSLGEGDNEQFF. The CDR3 DNA reads TGTGCCAGCAGTTCCCTCGGGGAGGGAGACAATGAGCAGTTCTTC.